Only a few counts were recorded for the clone carrying this T cell receptor beta chain. This specimen belongs to a study of response to subunit inactivated influenza vaccine. CDR1 and CDR2 (germline): MNHNY, SVGAGI (reference sequence). V gave up 4 bases and J gave up 11 bases, with 15 bases separating them. The CDR3 loop spans 13 amino acids. TCRdb passed the RT-PCR reads through MiXCR, listing each CDR3 protein once. The sample yields about 570,000 distinct CDR3 sequences, approximately 10% seen once. These sequences were also reported in another study, on T cells expressing NK-cell markers. That source reports: For TCR beta, cDNA was produced by 5'RACE template switching with UMIs. About six donors carried dominant NKG2C+ clonotypes that made up roughly 1.0-7.5% of their CD8+ T cells. Topping the CD3+CD56-NKG2C+ fraction as well were these clonotypes, in a few donors.

The clonotype comes from a man aged 50 or older who received an inactivated influenza vaccine. The chain carries TRBV6-6 and TRBJ2-1; possible D gene TRBD1, 6 bases. The sample in question was PBMCs from blood, obtained on the day of vaccination. The CDR3: CASSSQITGKQFF. Written as DNA, the CDR3 is TGTGCCAGCAGTTCTCAGATAACAGGGAAGCAGTTCTTC.